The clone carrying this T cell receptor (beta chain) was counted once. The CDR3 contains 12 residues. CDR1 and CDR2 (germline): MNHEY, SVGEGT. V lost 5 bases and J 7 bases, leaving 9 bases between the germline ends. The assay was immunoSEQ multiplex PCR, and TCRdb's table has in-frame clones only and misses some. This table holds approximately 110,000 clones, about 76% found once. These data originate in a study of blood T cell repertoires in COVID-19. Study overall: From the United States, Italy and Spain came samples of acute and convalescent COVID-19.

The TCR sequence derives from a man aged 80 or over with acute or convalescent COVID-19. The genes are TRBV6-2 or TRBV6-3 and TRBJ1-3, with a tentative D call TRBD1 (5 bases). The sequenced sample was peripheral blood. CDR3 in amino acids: CASSDRPNTIYF. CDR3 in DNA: TGTGCCAGCAGTGACAGACCGAACACCATATATTTT.